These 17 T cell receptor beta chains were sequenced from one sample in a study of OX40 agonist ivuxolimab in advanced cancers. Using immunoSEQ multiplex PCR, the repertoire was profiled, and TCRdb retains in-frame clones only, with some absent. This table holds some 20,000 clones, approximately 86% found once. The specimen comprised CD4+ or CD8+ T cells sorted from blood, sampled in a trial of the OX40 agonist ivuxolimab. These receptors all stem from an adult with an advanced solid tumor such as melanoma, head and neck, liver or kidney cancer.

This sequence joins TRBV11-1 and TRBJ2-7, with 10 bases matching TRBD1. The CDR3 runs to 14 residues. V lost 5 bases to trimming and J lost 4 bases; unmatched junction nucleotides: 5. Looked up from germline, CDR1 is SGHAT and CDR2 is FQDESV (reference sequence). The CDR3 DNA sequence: TGTGCCAGCAGCCGACCGGGACAGGGGTACGAGCAGTACTTC. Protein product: CASSRPGQGYEQYF. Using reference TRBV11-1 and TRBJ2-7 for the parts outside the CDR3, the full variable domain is EAEVAQSPRYKITEKSQAVAFWCDPISGHATLYWYRQILGQGPELLVQFQDESVVDDSQLPKDRFSAERLKGVDSTLKIQPAELGDSAMYLCASSRPGQGYEQYFGPGTRLTVT.

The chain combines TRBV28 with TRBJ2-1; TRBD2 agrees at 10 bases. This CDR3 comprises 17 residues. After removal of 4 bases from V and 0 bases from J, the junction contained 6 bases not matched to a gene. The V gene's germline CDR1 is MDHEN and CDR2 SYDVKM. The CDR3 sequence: CASSSGLAEISYNEQFF. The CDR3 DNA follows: TGTGCCAGCAGTTCAGGACTAGCGGAAATCTCCTACAATGAGCAGTTCTTC.

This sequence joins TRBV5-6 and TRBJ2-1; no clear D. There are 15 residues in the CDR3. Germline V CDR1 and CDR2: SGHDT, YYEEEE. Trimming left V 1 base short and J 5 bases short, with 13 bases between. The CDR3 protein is CASSLRRDLNNEQFF. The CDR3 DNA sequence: TGTGCCAGCAGCTTGCGGCGCGATCTAAACAATGAGCAGTTCTTC.

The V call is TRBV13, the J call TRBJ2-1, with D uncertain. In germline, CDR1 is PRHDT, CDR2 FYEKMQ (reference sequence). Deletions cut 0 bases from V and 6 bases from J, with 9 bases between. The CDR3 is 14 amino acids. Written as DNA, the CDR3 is TGTGCCAGCAGCTTAGGCAGATCTTCCAATGAGCAGTTCTTC. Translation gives CASSLGRSSNEQFF.

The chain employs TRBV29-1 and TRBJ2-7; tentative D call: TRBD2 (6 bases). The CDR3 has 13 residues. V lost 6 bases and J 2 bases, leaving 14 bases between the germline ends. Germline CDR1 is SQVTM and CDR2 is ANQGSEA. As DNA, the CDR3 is TGCAGCGTGACCTCGGACTATACCTACGAGCAGTACTTC. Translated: CSVTSDYTYEQYF.

The CDR3 DNA sequence: TGTGCCAGTAGCATATACGCGGACAGCGGGTATCAGCCCCAGCATTTT. Residues: CASSIYADSGYQPQHF. The chain is built from TRBV19 and TRBJ1-5; tentatively, D is TRBD1 (6 bases). This CDR3 is built from 16 residues. Trimming removed 6 bases from V and 5 bases from J, with 20 bases in between. Germline values: CDR1 LNHDA, CDR2 SQIVND (reference sequence).

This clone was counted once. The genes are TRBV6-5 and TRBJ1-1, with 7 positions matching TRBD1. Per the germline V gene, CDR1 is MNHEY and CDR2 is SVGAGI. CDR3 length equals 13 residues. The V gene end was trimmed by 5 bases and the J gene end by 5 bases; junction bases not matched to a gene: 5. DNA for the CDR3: TGTGCCAGCAGTGTACAGGGGACTACTGAAGCTTTCTTT. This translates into CASSVQGTTEAFF.

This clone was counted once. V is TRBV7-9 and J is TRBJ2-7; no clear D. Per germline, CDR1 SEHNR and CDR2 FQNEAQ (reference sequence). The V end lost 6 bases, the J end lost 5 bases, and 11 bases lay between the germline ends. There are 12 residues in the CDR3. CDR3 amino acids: CASSPARNEQYF. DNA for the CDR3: TGTGCCAGCAGTCCTGCCAGAAACGAGCAGTACTTC.

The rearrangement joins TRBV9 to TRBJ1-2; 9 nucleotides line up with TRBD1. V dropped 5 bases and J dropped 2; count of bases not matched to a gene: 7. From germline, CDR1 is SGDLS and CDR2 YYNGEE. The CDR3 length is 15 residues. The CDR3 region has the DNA TGTGCCAGCAGAGATATTGGACAGGGGAACTATGGCTACACCTTC. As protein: CASRDIGQGNYGYTF.

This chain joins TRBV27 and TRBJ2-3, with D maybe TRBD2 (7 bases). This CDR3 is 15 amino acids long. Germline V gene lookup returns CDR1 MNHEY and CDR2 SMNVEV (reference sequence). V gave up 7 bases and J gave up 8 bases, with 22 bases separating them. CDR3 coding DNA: TGTGCCAGCACCCCGGAGGGGGGGGCCGCCACTACGCAGTATTTT. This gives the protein CASTPEGGAATTQYF.

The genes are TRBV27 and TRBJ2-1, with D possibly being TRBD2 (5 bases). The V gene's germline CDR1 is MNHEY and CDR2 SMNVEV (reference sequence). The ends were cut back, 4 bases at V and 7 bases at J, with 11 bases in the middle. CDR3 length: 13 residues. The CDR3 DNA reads TGTGCCAGCAGTTACGGGATGGATAATGAGCAGTTCTTC. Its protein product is CASSYGMDNEQFF.

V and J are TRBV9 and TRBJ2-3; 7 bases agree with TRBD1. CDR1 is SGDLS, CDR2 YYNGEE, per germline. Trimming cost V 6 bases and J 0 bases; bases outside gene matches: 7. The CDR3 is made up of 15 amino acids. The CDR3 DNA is TGTGCCAGCAACGGAGACAGGGATAGCACAGATACGCAGTATTTT. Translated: CASNGDRDSTDTQYF.

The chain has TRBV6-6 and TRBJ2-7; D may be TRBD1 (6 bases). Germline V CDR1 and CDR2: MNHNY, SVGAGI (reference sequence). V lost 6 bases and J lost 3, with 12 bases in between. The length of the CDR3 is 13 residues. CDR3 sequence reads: CASSPGHFYEQYF. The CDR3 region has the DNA TGTGCCAGCAGCCCGGGACATTTCTACGAGCAGTACTTC.

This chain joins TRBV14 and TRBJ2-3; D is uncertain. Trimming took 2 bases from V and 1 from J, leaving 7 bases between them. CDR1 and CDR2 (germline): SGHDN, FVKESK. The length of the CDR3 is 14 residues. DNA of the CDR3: TGTGCCAGCAGCCAAACACTGGGCACAGATACGCAGTATTTT. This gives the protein CASSQTLGTDTQYF.

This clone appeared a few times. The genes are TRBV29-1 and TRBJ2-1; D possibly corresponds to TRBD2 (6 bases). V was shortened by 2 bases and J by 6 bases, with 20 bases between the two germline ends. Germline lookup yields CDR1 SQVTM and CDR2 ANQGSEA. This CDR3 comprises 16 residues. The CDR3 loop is CSVELVGGAEVNEQFF. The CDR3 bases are TGCAGCGTTGAACTGGTTGGCGGGGCAGAGGTCAATGAGCAGTTCTTC.

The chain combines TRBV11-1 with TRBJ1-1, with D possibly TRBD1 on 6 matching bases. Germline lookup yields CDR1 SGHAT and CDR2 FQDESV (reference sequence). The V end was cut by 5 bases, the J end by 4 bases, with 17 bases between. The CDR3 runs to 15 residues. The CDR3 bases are TGTGCCAGCAGCCCTCTGACAGGAACCCTCACTGAAGCTTTCTTT. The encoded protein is CASSPLTGTLTEAFF.

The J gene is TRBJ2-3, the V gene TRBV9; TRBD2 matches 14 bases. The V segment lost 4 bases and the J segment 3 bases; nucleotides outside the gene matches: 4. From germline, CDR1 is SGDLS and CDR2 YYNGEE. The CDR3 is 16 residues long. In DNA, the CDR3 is TGTGCCAGCAGCCCTGGGACTAGCGGGAGAACAGATACGCAGTATTTT. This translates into CASSPGTSGRTDTQYF.